The sequence of this T cell receptor beta chain was determined in a study of T cells in Graves' hyperthyroidism and ophthalmopathy. Study-wide context: Before treatment of any kind, peripheral blood was taken at initial diagnosis. Study results and caveats: Ophthalmopathy cases were set apart from stable hyperthyroidism by a 13 V-J model.

This clonotype was counted many times. Its antigen is undetermined. Patients were aged 18 to 65, had disease duration under 2 months, and had newly diagnosed hyperthyroidism. Those patients with uncontrolled infection, other autoimmune disease, pregnancy or lactation were excluded. Amplification yielded TCR beta CDR3 regions, with RNA transcripts as the source. The TCR CDR3 first-round RT-PCR relied on the HTBI primer set. A single record per CDR3 protein comes from TCRdb applying MiXCR to the multiplex PCR reads. The repertoire holds about 360,000 distinct CDR3 sequences, with about 12% as singletons. Sample: blood. This clonotype was obtained from a woman under 30 with Graves' hyperthyroidism.

In DNA, the CDR3 is TGTGCCAGCAGCTCGGGACAACTACGCAGTCGAGAGACCCAGTACTTC. Amino acid sequence: CASSSGQLRSRETQYF. V usage is TRBV7-2 and J usage is TRBJ2-5, with D possibly being TRBD1 (6 bases). This CDR3 contains 16 residues. Trimming left V 4 bases short and J 4 bases short, with 19 bases between. Germline lookup yields CDR1 SGHTA and CDR2 FQGNSA.